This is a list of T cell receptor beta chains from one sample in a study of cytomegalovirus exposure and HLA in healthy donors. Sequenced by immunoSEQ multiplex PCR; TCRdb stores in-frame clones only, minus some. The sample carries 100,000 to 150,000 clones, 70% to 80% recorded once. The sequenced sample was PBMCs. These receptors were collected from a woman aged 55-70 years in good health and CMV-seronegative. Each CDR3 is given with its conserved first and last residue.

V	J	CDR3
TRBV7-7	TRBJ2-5	CASSLRAGGRAETQYF
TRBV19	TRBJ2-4	CASSIQVGGGKNIQYF
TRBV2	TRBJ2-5	CASTSGGRSETQYF
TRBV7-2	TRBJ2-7	CASSLAHTTYEQYF
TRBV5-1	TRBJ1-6	CASSLEVASPLHF
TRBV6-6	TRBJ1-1	CASIEGHMGTEAFF
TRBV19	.	CASSIESHRSSYEQYF
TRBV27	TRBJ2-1	CASSLSPSDSGRAHNEQFF
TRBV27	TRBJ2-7	CASRGLAGSYEQYF
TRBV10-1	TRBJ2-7	CARRRQGKTYEQYF
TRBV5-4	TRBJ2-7	CASSLDGNAGEQYF
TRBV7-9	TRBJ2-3	CASSSGDFRPDTQYF
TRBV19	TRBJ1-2	CASSYRANYGYTF
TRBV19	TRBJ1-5	CASSRQGPQPQHF
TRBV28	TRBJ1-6	CASSFAIGVRNSPLHF
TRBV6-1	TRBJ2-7	CASSDGTGGNEQYF
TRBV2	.	CASRPGTPEIREQYF
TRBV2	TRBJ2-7	CASGGQRGYEQYF
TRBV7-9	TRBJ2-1	CASSGGGDEQFF
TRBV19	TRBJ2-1	CASSKWTSGSVSSYNEQFF
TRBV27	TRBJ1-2	CASSLSRTVLNYGYTF
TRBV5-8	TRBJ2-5	CASSRGTGSNLETQYF